This TCR beta chain was recorded in a study of blood T cell repertoires in COVID-19. This CDR3 has 17 residues. CDR1 and CDR2 from the germline V gene are SGHVS and FNYEAQ. V was clipped by 3 bases and J by 0 bases; unmatched bases: 6. Only in-frame clones appear in the TCRdb table, and some are missing; sequencing was by immunoSEQ multiplex PCR. Of about 280,000 clones in the sample, 85% to 90% were seen once. The receptor comes from a woman younger than 45 with acute COVID-19. The genes are TRBV7-6 and TRBJ2-5; 11 bases match TRBD2. Source material: PBMCs or T cells enriched from blood (not recorded which). The CDR3 sequence: CASSFLAGGRYQETQYF. Written as DNA, the CDR3 is TGTGCCAGCAGCTTCCTAGCGGGAGGACGGTACCAAGAGACCCAGTACTTC.